A single sample is the source of the 14 T cell receptor beta chains below, sequenced in a study of T cells after yellow fever vaccination (dated by TCRdb to about 2019). The sample's treatment or condition label is to be understood as: live attenuated yellow fever vaccine strain. Library prep was done by 5' RACE. Sequenced using an Illumina HiSeq 2500. The public reads were run again by TCRdb, first through fastp at Q25 and then through MiXCR, and only productive beta chains were kept. Rows are unified per CDR3 protein, each entry keeping the most common DNA and genes. This sample holds hundreds of thousands of distinct CDR3 sequences; roughly an eighth were observed only once. 14% to 15% of the sample rests with the top ten. This specimen was PBMCs, taken on the day of the yellow fever booster vaccination. These receptors originate from a man aged 30-40 years who received the YFV17D yellow fever vaccine.

The V and J genes are TRBV5-6 and TRBJ2-2; D gene ambiguous. Germline V CDR1 and CDR2: SGHDT, YYEEEE. Deletions cut 0 bases from V and 2 bases from J, with 8 bases between. The CDR3 is 15 residues long. CDR3 nucleotides: TGTGCCAGCAGCTTGGCCTGGGTTAACACCGGGGAGCTGTTTTTT. Its translation: CASSLAWVNTGELFF.

The chain joins TRBV5-1 to TRBJ2-1; 7 bases align to TRBD2. V gave up 0 bases and J gave up 2 bases; unmatched junction bases: 14. CDR3 length equals 19 residues. Germline CDR1 and CDR2: SGHRS and YFSETQ. The CDR3, as DNA: TGCGCCAGCAGCTTGGCAGGAACCGGAGCTAGCGGAGCCTACAATGAGCAGTTCTTC. This codes for CASSLAGTGASGAYNEQFF.

In this sample, this clonotype turned up a few times. The chain has TRBV6-5 and TRBJ2-1, with 7 bases matching TRBD2. Germline assignment: CDR1 MNHEY and CDR2 SVGAGI. With V trimmed by 0 bases and J by 10 bases, 9 bases remained unmatched. CDR3 length: 15 amino acids. CDR3 DNA sequence: TGTGCCAGCAGTTACTCCAAGCGGGGCTCCGCCGAGCAGTTCTTC. Its translation is CASSYSKRGSAEQFF.

Only a few counts were recorded for this clonotype. CDR3 in amino acids: CASTGSYSYEQYF. The CDR3 DNA sequence: TGTGCCAGCACCGGGTCATACTCCTACGAGCAGTACTTC. The chain employs TRBV3-1 and TRBJ2-7; D unresolved. The CDR3 sequence is 13 residues long. The V end was cut by 7 bases, the J end by 0 bases, with 10 bases between. Germline assignment: CDR1 LGHDT and CDR2 YNNKEL (reference sequence).

This clonotype was observed a handful of times. CDR3 amino acids: CSAPRGSGSYNEQFF. In nucleotides, the CDR3 is TGCAGTGCCCCCAGGGGCAGCGGGTCCTACAATGAGCAGTTCTTC. The chain carries TRBV20-1 and TRBJ2-1; D might be TRBD1 or TRBD2, each matching 6 bases. V was cut by 6 bases and J by 1 base, with 16 bases left in between. This CDR3 has 15 amino acids. Germline CDR1 is DFQATT and CDR2 is SNEGSKA (reference sequence).

Ten or more counts support this clonotype. The chain uses TRBV11-2 and TRBJ2-5; TRBD1 aligns across 9 bases. The CDR3 has 15 residues. V shed 9 bases, J shed 4 bases, and the junction held 12 bases outside the gene matches. In germline, CDR1 is SGHAT, CDR2 FQNNGV. In nucleotides, the CDR3 is TGTGCCAGTACCGCGATAGACAGGGGGGGAGAGACCCAGTACTTC. Translating it yields CASTAIDRGGETQYF.

This clonotype has more than one count but fewer than ten. The chain links TRBV7-9 to TRBJ2-7, with 8 bases fitting TRBD2. Trimming at V came to 3 bases and at J to 3 bases, leaving 1 base not matched to a gene. This CDR3 is 13 amino acids long. Germline values: CDR1 SEHNR, CDR2 FQNEAQ (reference sequence). The CDR3 nucleotides are TGTGCCAGCAGCTTTAGCGGGGTCTACGAGCAGTACTTC. Its protein product is CASSFSGVYEQYF.

As DNA, the CDR3 is TGTGCCAGCAGCTTAATACTAGCGGCTTACGAGCAGTACTTC. Its translation is CASSLILAAYEQYF. The J gene is TRBJ2-7, the V gene TRBV7-2; 8 positions match TRBD2. Germline CDR1 is SGHTA and CDR2 is FQGNSA. The CDR3 runs to 14 residues. Unmatched junction bases numbered 4, after V lost 2 bases and J lost 4 bases.

The chain joins TRBV7-2 to TRBJ2-7; no reliable D call. Trimming took off 2 bases at V and 5 bases at J, with 13 bases between the two ends. The germline gives CDR1 SGHTA, CDR2 FQGNSA. This CDR3 is built from 14 residues. The CDR3 nucleotides read TGTGCCAGCAGCTTAAACCGTATGGGCAACGAGCAGTACTTC. Translated: CASSLNRMGNEQYF.

The V gene is TRBV7-6, the J gene TRBJ1-1; the D is unclear. CDR3 length equals 13 residues. Germline CDR1 and CDR2: SGHVS and FNYEAQ. V was cut by 3 bases and J by 11 bases, with 16 bases left in between. In DNA, the CDR3 is TGTGCCAGCAGCTTTGAACGAGGCGGGATCGCTTTCTTT. Amino acids: CASSFERGGIAFF.

This clonotype occurred a few times. This rearrangement joins TRBV2 to TRBJ2-1; D uncertain. V was trimmed by 6 bases and J by 5 bases, leaving 11 bases between them. Germline V gives CDR1 SNHLY, CDR2 FYNNEI. The CDR3 runs to 13 residues. The CDR3 coding sequence is TGTGCCAGCAGCTTTCCTTCGAACAATGAGCAGTTCTTC. It specifies CASSFPSNNEQFF.

This clonotype was recorded many times. J is TRBJ2-1 and V is TRBV20-1; 9 positions match TRBD2. The CDR3 sequence is 16 residues long. Germline V CDR1 and CDR2: DFQATT, SNEGSKA (reference sequence). V shed 1 base and J 3 bases; nucleotides not matched to a gene: 7. The CDR3 reads CSARVSAGGLYNEQFF. As DNA, the CDR3 is TGCAGTGCTAGAGTGTCAGCGGGAGGTCTCTACAATGAGCAGTTCTTC.

This clonotype has a handful of counts. The chain carries TRBV5-6 and TRBJ2-7, with a tentative D call TRBD2 (6 bases). The germline V gene encodes CDR1 SGHDT and CDR2 YYEEEE. The CDR3 covers 15 residues. V was pared by 6 bases and J by 1 base, with 17 bases between. The chain's CDR3 is CASNRLTSGSYEQYF. CDR3 nucleotides: TGTGCCAGCAATCGGCTGACTAGTGGGTCCTACGAGCAGTACTTC.

The chain carries TRBV6-1 and TRBJ2-1, with 9 bases identical to TRBD1. This CDR3 region has 18 residues. Germline CDR1 reads MNHNS; CDR2 reads SASEGT. V lost 7 bases and J lost 0; bases outside the gene matches: 13. CDR3 region: CASIRGFWTGDSYNEQFF. For the CDR3, the DNA is TGTGCCAGCATACGAGGATTCTGGACAGGGGACTCCTACAATGAGCAGTTCTTC.